The clone carrying this T cell receptor beta chain was seen more than once but under ten times. Trimming took 3 bases from V and 2 from J; bases not matched to a gene: 5. This CDR3 has 16 residues. Germline CDR1 reads MNHEY; CDR2 reads SMNVEV (reference sequence). The sample is drawn from a study of molecular identifiers for immune sequencing clone quantification. TCRdb passed the PCR reads through MiXCR, listing each CDR3 protein once. The table lists 400,000 to 600,000 distinct CDR3 sequences, around 21% of them singletons, with about 0.8% in the top ten. The TCR comes from a human donor in good health. Some libraries in this study had Jurkat cell RNA spiked in. Sequencing was done on a sample of naive CD8+ T cells from blood, with Jurkat cell RNA spiked in. Sample subset: FACS-sorted CD8+CD4-CCR7+CD45RA+ naive T cells. V usage is TRBV27 and J usage is TRBJ2-7; 12 bases match TRBD2. The CDR3 DNA is TGTGCCAGCAGTTTGGCGCTAGCGGGAGGGGCCTACGAGCAGTACTTC. It yields the protein CASSLALAGGAYEQYF.